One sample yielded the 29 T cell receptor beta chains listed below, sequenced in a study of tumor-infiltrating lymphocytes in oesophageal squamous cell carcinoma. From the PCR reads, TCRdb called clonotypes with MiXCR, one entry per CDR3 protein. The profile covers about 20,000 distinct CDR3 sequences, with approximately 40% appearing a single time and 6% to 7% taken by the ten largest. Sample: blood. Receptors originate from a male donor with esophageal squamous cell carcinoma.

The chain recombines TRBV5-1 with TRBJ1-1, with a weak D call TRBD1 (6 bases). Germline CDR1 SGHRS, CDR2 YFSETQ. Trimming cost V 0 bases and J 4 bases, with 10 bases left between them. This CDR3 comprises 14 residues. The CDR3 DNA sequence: TGCGCCAGCAGCTTGGCGGGGGCGCTCACTGAAGCTTTCTTT. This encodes CASSLAGALTEAFF.

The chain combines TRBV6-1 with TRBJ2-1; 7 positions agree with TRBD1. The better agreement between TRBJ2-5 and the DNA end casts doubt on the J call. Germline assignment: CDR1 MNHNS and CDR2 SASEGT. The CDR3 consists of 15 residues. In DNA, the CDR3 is TGTGCCAGCAGACCGACAGGGATGGGGATAGAGACCCAGTACTTC. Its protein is CASRPTGMGIETQYF.

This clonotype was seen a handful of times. CDR3 nucleotides: TGTGCCAGCACAGGGTCCTCAGATCAAGAGACCCAGTACTTC. This encodes CASTGSSDQETQYF. V usage is TRBV12-3 or TRBV12-4 and J usage is TRBJ2-5; maybe TRBD1 (5 bases). This CDR3 comprises 14 residues. The V gene lost 7 bases and the J gene lost 2 bases, with 14 bases spanning the gap.

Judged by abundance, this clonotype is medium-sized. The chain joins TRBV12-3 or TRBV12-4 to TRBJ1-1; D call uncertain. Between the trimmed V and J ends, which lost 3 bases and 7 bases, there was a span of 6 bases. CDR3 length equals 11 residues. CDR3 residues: CASSLEIEAFF. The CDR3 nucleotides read TGTGCCAGCAGTTTGGAAATTGAAGCTTTCTTT.

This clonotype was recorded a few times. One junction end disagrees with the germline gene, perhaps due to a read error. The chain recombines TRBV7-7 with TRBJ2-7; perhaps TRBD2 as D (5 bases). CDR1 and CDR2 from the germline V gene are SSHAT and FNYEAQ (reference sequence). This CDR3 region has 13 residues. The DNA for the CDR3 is TGTGCTAGCAGCTTAGATACGGGGTACGAGCAGTACTTC. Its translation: CASSLDTGYEQYF.

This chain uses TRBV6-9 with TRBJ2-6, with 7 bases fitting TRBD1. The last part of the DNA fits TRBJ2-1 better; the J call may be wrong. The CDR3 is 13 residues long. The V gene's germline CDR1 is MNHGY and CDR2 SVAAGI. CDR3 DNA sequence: TGTGCCAGCAGTTATGGACAGGTCAATGAGCAGTTCTTC. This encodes CASSYGQVNEQFF.

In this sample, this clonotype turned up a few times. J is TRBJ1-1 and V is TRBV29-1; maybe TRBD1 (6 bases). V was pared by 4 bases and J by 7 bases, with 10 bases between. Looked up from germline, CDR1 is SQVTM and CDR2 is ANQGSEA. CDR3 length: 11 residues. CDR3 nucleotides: TGCAGCGTTGGACGGGGGCGTGAAGCTTTCTTT. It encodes CSVGRGREAFF.

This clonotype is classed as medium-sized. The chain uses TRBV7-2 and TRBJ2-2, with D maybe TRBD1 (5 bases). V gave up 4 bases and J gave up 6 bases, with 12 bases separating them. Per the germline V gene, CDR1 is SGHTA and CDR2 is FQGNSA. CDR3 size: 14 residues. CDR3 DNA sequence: TGTGCCAGCAGCTCCTCGCAGGGATCCGGGGAGCTGTTTTTT. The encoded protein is CASSSSQGSGELFF.

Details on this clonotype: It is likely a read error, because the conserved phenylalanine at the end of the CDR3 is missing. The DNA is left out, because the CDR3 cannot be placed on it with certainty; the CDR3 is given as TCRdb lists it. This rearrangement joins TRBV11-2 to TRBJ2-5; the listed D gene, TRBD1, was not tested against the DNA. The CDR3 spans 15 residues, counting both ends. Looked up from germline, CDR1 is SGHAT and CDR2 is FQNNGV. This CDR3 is CASSPGQDYGYTFGS.

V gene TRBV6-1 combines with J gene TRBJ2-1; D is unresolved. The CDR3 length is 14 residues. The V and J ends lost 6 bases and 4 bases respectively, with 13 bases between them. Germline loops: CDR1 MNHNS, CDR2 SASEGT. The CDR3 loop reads CASREIGRYNEQFF. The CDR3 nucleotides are TGTGCCAGCAGAGAGATAGGGCGATACAATGAGCAGTTCTTC.

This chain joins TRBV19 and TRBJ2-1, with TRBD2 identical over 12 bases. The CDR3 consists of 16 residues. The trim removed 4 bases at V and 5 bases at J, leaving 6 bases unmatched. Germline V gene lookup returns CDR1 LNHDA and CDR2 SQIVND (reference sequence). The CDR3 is CASSTRLAGVDNEQFF. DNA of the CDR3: TGTGCCAGTAGTACGAGACTAGCGGGAGTAGACAATGAGCAGTTCTTC.

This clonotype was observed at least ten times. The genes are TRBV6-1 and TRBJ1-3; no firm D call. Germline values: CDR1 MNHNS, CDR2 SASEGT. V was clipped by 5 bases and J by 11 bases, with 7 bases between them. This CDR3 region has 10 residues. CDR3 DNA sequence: TGTGCCAGCAGTTATCAGCCCATATATTTT. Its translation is CASSYQPIYF.

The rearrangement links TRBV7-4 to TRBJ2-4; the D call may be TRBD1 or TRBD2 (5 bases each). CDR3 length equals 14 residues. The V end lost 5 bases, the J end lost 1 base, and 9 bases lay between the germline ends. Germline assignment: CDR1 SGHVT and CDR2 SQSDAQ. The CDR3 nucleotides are TGTGCCAGCAGCCACGAGGGGGCCAAAAACATTCAGTACTTC. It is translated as CASSHEGAKNIQYF.

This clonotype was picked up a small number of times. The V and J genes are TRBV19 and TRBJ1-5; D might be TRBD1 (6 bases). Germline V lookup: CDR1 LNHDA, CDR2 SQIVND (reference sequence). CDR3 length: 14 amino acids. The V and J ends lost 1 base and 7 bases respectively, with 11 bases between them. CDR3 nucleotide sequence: TGTGCCAGTAGTATAGTGGTTCAGGGGCAGCCCCAGCATTTT. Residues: CASSIVVQGQPQHF.

The CDR3 is CASSSIPGLEEQYF. The CDR3 DNA reads TGTGCCAGCAGCTCTATTCCGGGACTAGAAGAGCAGTACTTC. J is TRBJ2-1 and V is TRBV7-9, with 8 positions matching TRBD2. The J call may be incorrect, as the DNA end agrees better with TRBJ2-7. This CDR3 is 14 amino acids long. Germline CDR1 is SEHNR and CDR2 is FQNEAQ (reference sequence).

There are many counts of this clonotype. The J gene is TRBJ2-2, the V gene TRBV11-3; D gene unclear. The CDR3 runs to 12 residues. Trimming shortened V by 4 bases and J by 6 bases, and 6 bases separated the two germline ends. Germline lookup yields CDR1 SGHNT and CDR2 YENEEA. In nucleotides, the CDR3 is TGTGCCAGCAGCTCGCGTCCCGGGGAGCTGTTTTTT. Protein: CASSSRPGELFF.

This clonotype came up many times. The CDR3 nucleotides read TGCGCCAGCAGCCAAGGGGGTATGCGGGTCACAGATACGCAGTATTTT. This codes for CASSQGGMRVTDTQYF. The V call is TRBV4-1, the J call TRBJ2-3; possible D gene TRBD2, 5 bases. The CDR3 covers 16 residues. V was clipped by 1 base and J by 2 bases, with 13 bases between them. CDR1 is MGHRA and CDR2 is YSYEKL in the germline V gene.

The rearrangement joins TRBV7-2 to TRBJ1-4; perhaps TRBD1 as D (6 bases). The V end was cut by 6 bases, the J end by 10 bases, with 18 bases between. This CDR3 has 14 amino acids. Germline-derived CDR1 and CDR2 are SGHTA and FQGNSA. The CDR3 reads CASRQGPERGKLFF. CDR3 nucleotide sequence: TGTGCCAGCAGACAGGGCCCCGAACGAGGAAAACTGTTTTTT.

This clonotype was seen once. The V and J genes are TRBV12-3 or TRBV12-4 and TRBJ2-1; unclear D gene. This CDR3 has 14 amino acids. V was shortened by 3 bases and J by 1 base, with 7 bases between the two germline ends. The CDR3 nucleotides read TGTGCCAGCAGTTTCGTCGGTTCCTACAATGAGCAGTTCTTC. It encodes CASSFVGSYNEQFF.

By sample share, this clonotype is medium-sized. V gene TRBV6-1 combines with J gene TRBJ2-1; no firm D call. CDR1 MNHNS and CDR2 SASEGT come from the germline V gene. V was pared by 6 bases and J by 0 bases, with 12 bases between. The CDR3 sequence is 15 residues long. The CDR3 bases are TGTGCCAGCAGCGTTTCCGTAGGCTCCTACAATGAGCAGTTCTTC. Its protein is CASSVSVGSYNEQFF.

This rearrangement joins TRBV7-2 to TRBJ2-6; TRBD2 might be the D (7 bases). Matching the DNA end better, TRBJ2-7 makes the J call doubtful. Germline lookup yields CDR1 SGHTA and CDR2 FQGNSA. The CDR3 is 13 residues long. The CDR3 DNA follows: TGTGCCAGCCGTGTGCGGGAGAGGGGGGAGCAGTACTTC. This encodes CASRVRERGEQYF.

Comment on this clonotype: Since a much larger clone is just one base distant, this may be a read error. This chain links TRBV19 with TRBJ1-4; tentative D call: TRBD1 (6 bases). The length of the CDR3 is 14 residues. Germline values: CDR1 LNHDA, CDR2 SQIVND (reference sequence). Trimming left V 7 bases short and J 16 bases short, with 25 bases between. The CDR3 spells CASTRGMGTDTQFF. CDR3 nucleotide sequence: TGTGCCAGTACGAGGGGGATGGGCACAGATACGCAGTTTTTT. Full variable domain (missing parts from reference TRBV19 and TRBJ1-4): DGGITQSPKYLFRKEGQNVTLSCEQNLNHDAMYWYRQDPGQGLRLIYYSQIVNDFQKGDIAEGYSVSREKKESFPLTVTSAQKNPTAFYLCASTRGMGTDTQFFGSGTQLSVL.

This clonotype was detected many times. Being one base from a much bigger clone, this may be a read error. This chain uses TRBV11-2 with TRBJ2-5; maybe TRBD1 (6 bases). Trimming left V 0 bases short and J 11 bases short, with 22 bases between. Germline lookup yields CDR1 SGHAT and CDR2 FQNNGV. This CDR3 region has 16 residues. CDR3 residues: CASSLDGGPTPDEQYF. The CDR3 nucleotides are TGTGCCAGCAGCTTAGATGGGGGCCCAACTCCGGATGAGCAGTACTTC.

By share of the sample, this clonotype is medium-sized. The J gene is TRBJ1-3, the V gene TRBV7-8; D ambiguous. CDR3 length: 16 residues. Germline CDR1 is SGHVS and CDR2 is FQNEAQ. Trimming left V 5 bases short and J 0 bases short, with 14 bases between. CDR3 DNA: TGTGCCAGCAGCGTAGGCATACCCCGCTCTGGAAACACCATATATTTT. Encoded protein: CASSVGIPRSGNTIYF.

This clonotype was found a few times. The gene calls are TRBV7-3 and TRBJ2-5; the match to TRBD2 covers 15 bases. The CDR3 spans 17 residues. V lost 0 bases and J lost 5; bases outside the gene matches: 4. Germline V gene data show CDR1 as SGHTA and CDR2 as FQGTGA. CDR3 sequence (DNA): TGTGCCAGCAGCTTAACGGGGGGACTAGCGGGAGGCGAGACCCAGTACTTC. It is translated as CASSLTGGLAGGETQYF.

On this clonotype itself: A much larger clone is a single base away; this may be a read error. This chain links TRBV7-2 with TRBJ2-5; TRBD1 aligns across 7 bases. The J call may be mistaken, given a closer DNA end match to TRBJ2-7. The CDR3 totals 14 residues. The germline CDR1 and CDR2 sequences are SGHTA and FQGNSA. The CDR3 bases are TGTGTCAGCAGCACGGACAGGCAATCCTACGAGCAGTACTTC. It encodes CVSSTDRQSYEQYF.

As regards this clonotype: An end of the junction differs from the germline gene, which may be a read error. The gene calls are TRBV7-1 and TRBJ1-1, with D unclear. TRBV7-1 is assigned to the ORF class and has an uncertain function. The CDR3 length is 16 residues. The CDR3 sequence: CASSSRAAGLSYEQYF. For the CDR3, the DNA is TGTGCCAGCAGTTCCCGAGCAGCGGGCCTCTCCTACGAGCAGTACTTT.

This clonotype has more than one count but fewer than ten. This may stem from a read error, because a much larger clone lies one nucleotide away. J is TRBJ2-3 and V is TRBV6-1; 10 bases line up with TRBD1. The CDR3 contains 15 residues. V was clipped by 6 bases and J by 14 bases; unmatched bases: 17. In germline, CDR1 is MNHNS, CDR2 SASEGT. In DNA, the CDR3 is TGTGCCAGCAGCCGGACAGGGGGTGACACCGGGGAGCTGTATTTT. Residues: CASSRTGGDTGELYF.

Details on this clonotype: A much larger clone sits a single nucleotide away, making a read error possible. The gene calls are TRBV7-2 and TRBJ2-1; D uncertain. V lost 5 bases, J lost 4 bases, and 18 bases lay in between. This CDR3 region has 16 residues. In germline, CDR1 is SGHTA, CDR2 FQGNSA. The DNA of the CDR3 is TGTGCCAGCAGCCCCCCCGTCGCTCGCCTGTACAATGAGCAGTTCTTC. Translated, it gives CASSPPVARLYNEQFF.